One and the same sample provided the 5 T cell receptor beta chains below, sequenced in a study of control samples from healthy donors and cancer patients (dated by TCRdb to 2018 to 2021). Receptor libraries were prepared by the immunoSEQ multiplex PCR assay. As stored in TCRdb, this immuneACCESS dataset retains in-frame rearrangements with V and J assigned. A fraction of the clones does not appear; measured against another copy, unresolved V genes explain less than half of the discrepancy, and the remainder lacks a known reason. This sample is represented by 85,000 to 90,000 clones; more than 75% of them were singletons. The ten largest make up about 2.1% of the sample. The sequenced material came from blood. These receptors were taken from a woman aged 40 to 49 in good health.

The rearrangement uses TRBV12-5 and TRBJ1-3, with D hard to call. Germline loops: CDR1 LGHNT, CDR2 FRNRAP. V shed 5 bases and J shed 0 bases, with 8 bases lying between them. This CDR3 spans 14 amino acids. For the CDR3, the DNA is TGTGCTAGTGGTGTATCTTCCTCTGGAAACACCATATATTTT. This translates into CASGVSSSGNTIYF.

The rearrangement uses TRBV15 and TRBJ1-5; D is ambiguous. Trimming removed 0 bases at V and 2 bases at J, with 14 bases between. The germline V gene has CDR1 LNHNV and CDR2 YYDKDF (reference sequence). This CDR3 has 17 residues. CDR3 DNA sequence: TGTGCCACCAGCAGAGATTCGTCTGGGTCGGGCAATCAGCCCCAGCATTTT. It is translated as CATSRDSSGSGNQPQHF.

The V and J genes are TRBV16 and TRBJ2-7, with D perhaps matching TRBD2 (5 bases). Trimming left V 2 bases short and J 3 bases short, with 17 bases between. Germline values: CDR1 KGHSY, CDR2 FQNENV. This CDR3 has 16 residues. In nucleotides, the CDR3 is TGTGCCAGCAGCCAAGTTTCCGGGAAGCCCGTCTACGAGCAGTACTTC. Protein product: CASSQVSGKPVYEQYF.

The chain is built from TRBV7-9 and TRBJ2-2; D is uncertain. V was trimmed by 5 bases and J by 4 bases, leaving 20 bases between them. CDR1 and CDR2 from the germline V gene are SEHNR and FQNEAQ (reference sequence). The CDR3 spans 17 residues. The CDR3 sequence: CASSPNLLVRGTGELFF. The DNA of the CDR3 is TGTGCCAGCAGCCCTAATCTGTTGGTGAGAGGCACCGGGGAGCTGTTTTTT. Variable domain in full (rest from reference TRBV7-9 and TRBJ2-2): DTGVSQNPRHKITKRGQNVTFRCDPISEHNRLYWYRQTLGQGPEFLTYFQNEAQLEKSRLLSDRFSAERPKGSFSTLEIQRTEQGDSAMYLCASSPNLLVRGTGELFFGEGSRLTVL.

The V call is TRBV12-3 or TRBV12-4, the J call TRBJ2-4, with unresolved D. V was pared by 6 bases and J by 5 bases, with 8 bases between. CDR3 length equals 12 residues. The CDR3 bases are TGTGCCAGCAGCCGTTCAGAAAACATTCAGTACTTC. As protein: CASSRSENIQYF.